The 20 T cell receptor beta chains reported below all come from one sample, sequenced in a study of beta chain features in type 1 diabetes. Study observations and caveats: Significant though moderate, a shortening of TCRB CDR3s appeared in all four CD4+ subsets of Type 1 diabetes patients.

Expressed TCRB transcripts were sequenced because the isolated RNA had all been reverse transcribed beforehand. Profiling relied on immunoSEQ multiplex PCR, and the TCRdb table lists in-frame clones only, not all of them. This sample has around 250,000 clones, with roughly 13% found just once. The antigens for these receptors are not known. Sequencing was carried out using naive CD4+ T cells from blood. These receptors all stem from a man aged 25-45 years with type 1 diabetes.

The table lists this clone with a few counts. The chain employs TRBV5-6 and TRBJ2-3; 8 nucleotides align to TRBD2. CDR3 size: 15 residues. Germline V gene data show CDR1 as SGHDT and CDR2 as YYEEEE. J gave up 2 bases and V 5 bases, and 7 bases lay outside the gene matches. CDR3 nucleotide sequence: TGTGCCAGCAGGCCGCGGGGGGTCTTCACAGATACGCAGTATTTT. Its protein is CASRPRGVFTDTQYF.

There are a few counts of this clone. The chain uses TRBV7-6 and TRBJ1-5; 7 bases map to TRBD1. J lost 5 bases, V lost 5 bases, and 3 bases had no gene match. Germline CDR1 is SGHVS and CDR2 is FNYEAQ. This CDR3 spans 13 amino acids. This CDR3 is CASSPTGDQPQHF. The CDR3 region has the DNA TGTGCCAGCAGCCCAACAGGGGATCAGCCCCAGCATTTT.

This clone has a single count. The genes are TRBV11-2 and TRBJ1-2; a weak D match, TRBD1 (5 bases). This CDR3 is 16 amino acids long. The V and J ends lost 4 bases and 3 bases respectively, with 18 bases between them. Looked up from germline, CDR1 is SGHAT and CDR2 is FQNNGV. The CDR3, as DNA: TGTGCCAGCAGCTCCCTTCGGGGACGGGGGTACTATGGCTACACCTTC. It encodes CASSSLRGRGYYGYTF.

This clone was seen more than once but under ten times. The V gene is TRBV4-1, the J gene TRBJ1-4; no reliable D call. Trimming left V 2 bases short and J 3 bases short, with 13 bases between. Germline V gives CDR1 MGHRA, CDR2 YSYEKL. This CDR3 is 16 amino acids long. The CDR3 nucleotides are TGCGCCAGCAGCCAACTCCTAGGTGGTTCTAATGAAAAACTGTTTTTT. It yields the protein CASSQLLGGSNEKLFF.

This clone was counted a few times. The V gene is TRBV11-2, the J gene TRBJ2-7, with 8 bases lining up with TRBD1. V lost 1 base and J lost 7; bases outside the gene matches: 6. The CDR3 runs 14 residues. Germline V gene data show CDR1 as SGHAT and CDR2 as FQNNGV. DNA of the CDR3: TGTGCCAGCAGCTTAGGGGACCGGACAGGGGAGCAGTACTTC. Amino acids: CASSLGDRTGEQYF.

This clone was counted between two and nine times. For the CDR3, the DNA is TGTGCCAGCAGTTACTCGTCTAGCGGCATTAACTACGAGCAGTACTTC. Translating it yields CASSYSSSGINYEQYF. This rearrangement joins TRBV6-5 to TRBJ2-7; 7 bases are a match to TRBD2. After removal of 0 bases from V and 3 bases from J, the junction contained 8 bases not matched to a gene. The V gene's germline CDR1 is MNHEY and CDR2 SVGAGI. The length of the CDR3 is 16 residues.

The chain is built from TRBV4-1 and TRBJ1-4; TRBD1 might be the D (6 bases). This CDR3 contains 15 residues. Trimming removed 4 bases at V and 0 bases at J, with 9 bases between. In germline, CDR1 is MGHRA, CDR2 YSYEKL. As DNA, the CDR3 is TGCGCCAGCAGCCTACAGGGTACAACTAATGAAAAACTGTTTTTT. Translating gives CASSLQGTTNEKLFF.

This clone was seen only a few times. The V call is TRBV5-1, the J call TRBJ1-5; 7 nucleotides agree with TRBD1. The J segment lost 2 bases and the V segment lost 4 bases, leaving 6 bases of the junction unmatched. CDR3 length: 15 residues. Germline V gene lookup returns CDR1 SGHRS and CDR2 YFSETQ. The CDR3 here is CASSPTGKGNQPQHF. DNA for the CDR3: TGCGCCAGCAGCCCGACAGGGAAAGGCAATCAGCCCCAGCATTTT.

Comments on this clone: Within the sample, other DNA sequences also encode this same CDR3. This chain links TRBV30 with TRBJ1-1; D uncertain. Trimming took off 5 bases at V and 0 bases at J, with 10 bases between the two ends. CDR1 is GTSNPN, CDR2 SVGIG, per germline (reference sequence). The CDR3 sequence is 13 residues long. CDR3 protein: CAWGGQLNTEAFF. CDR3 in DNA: TGTGCCTGGGGAGGTCAGCTGAACACTGAAGCTTTCTTT.

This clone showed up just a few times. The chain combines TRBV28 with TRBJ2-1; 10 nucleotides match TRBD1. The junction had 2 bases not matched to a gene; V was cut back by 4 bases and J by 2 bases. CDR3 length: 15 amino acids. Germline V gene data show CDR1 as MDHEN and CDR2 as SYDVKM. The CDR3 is CASSWTGGTYNEQFF. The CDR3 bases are TGTGCCAGCAGTTGGACAGGGGGAACCTACAATGAGCAGTTCTTC. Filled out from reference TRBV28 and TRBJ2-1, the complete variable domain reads DVKVTQSSRYLVKRTGEKVFLECVQDMDHENMFWYRQDPGLGLRLIYFSYDVKMKEKGDIPEGYSVSREKKERFSLILESASTNQTSMYLCASSWTGGTYNEQFFGPGTRLTVL.

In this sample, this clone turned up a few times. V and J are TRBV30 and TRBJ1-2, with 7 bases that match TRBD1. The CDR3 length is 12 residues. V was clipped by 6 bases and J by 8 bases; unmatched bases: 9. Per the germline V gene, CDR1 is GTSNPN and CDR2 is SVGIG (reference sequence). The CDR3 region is CACLEQGNGYTF. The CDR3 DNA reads TGTGCCTGCCTGGAACAGGGGAACGGCTACACCTTC.

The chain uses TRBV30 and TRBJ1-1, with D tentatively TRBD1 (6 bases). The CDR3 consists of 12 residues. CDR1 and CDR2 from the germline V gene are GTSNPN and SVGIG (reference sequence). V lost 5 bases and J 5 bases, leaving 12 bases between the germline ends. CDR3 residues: CAWGGALTEAFF. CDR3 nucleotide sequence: TGTGCCTGGGGGGGGGCCCTGACTGAAGCTTTCTTT.

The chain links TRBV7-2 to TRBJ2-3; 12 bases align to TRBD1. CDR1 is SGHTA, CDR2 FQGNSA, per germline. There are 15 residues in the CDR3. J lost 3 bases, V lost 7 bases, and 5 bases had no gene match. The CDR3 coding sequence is TGTGCCAGCACAGGGGACAGGGGGCTAACAGATACGCAGTATTTT. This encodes CASTGDRGLTDTQYF.

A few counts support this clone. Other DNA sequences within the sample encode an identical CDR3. The CDR3 region is CASSVGQGYNQPQHF. Here the CDR3 DNA reads TGTGCCAGCAGCGTCGGACAGGGCTATAATCAGCCCCAGCATTTT. The rearrangement links TRBV9 to TRBJ1-5; 8 positions agree with TRBD1. The CDR3 runs to 15 residues. J gave up 4 bases and V 2 bases, and 5 bases lay outside the gene matches. Germline CDR1 and CDR2: SGDLS and YYNGEE.

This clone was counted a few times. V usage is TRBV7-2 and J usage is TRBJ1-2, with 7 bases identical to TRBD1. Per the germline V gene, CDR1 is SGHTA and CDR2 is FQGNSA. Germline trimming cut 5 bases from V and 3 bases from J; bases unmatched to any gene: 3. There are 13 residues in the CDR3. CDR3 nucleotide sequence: TGTGCCAGCAGCATCGGGACAGACTATGGCTACACCTTC. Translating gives CASSIGTDYGYTF.

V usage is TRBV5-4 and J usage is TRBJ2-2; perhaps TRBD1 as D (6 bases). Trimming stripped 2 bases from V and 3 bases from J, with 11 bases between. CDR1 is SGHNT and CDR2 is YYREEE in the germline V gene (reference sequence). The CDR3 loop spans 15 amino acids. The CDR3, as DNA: TGTGCCAGCAGCTTACAGGGTCTTGACACCGGGGAGCTGTTTTTT. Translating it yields CASSLQGLDTGELFF.

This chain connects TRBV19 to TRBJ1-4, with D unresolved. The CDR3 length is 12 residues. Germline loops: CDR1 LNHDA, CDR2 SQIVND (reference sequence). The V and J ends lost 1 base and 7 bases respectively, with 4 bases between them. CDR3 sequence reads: CASSIGSEKLFF. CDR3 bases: TGTGCCAGTAGTATAGGGAGTGAAAAACTGTTTTTT.

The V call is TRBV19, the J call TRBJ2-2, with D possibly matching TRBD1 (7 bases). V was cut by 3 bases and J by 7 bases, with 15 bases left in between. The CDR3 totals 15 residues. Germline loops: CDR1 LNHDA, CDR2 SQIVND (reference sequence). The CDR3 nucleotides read TGTGCCAGTAGTATCAGGGGGGTGAGGAACGGGGAGCTGTTTTTT. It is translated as CASSIRGVRNGELFF.

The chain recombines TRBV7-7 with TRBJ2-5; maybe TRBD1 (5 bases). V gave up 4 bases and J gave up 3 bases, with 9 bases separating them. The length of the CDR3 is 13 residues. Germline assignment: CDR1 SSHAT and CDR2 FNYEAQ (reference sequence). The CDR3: CASSSDREETQYF. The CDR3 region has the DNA TGTGCCAGCAGCTCCGACAGAGAAGAGACCCAGTACTTC.

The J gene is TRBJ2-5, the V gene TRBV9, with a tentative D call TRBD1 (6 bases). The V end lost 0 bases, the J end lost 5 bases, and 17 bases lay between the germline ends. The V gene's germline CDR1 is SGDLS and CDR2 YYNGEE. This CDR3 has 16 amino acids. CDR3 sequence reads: CASSVEGWGHEETQYF. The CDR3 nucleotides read TGTGCCAGCAGCGTAGAAGGGTGGGGGCATGAGGAGACCCAGTACTTC.